This T cell receptor (beta chain) came from a study of CD8+ T cells in alopecia areata. Study summary: Affected scalp percentage determined the severity score of treated patients.

The CDR3 contains 17 residues. V lost 4 bases to trimming and J lost 10 bases; unmatched junction nucleotides: 11. Germline CDR1 reads SGHTA; CDR2 reads FQGNSA. As to treatment: oral pan-JAK inhibitor, 5-10 mg twice daily. Sequencing relied on a cDNA template that was reverse transcribed from extracted RNA. The repertoire was sequenced with immunoSEQ multiplex PCR; TCRdb's copy has only in-frame clones and lacks some. The table shows around 210,000 clones, with around 66% occurring only once. For this clone: Its matching antigen is unknown.

Overall study findings and caveats: The study found TCR sharing across patients less clear than in mice, possibly for HLA reasons.

The receptor was derived from a human donor with alopecia areata. The chain has TRBV7-2 and TRBJ2-1; 15 nucleotides match TRBD2. The starting material was CD4+ T cells sorted from blood, obtained at week 4, from a patient treated with tofacitinib. The CDR3 DNA reads as TGTGCCAGCAGCTCGACTCCCGGACTAGCGGGGGGGCAAGAGCAGTTCTTC. This gives the protein CASSSTPGLAGGQEQFF.